The clone carrying this T cell receptor beta chain was counted a few times. Data came from immunoSEQ multiplex PCR; TCRdb stores just in-frame clones and leaves some out. The sample comprises about 210,000 clones, around 81% of which are singletons, and 8% to 9.5% rests with the top ten. This record belongs to a study of blood T cell repertoires in COVID-19. The CDR3 covers 17 residues. The germline CDR1 and CDR2 sequences are LGHNA and YNFKEQ. Germline trimming cut 4 bases from V and 2 bases from J; bases unmatched to any gene: 11. The source material was PBMCs or T cells enriched from blood (not recorded which). The sequence derives from a woman aged 50 to 60 with acute COVID-19. J is TRBJ2-3 and V is TRBV4-2; TRBD1 agrees at 8 bases. The CDR3 DNA reads as TGTGCCAGCAGCCCCCGGACAGGGAAGCTTGACACAGATACGCAGTATTTT. Protein sequence: CASSPRTGKLDTDTQYF.